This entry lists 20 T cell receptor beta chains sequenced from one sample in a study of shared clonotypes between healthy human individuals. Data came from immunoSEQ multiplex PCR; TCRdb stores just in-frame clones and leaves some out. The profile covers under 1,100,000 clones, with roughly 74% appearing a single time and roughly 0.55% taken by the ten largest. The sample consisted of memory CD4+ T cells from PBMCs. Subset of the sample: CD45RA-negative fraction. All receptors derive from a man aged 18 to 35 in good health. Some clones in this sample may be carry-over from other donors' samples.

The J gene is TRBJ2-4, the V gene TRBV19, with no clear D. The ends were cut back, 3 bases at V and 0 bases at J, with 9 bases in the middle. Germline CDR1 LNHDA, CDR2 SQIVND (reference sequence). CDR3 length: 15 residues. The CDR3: CASSIDGLAKNIQYF. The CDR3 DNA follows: TGTGCCAGTAGTATCGACGGATTAGCCAAAAACATTCAGTACTTC.

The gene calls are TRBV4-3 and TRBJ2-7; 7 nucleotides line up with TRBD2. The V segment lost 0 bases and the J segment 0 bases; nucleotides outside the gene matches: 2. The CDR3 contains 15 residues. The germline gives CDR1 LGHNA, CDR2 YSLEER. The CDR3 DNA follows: TGCGCCAGCAGCCAAGAAAGCGGGGCCTCCTACGAGCAGTACTTC. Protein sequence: CASSQESGASYEQYF.

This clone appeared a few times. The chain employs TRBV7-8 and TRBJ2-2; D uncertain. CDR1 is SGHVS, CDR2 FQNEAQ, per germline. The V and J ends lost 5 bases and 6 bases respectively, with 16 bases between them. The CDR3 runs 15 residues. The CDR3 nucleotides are TGTGCCAGCAGCGGCCGTGGGTCTTCGTCCGGGGAGCTGTTTTTT. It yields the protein CASSGRGSSSGELFF. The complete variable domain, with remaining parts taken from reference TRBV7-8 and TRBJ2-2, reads GAGVSQSPRYKVAKRGQDVALRCDPISGHVSLFWYQQALGQGPEFLTYFQNEAQLDKSGLPSDRFFAERPEGSVSTLKIQRTQQEDSAVYLCASSGRGSSSGELFFGEGSRLTVL.

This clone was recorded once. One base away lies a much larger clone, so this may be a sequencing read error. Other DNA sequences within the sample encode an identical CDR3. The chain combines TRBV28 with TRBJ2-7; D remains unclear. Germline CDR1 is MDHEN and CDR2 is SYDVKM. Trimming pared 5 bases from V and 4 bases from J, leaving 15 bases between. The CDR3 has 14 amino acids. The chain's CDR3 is CASSTTRTLYEQYF. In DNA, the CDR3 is TGTGCCAGCAGTACGACGCGGACCCTATACGAGCAGTACTTC.

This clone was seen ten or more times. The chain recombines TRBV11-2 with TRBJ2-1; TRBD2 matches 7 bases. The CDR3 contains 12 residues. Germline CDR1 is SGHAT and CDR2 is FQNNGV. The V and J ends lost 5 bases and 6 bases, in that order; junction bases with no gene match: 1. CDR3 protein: CASSPSGNEQFF. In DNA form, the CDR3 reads TGTGCCAGCAGCCCTAGCGGCAATGAGCAGTTCTTC.

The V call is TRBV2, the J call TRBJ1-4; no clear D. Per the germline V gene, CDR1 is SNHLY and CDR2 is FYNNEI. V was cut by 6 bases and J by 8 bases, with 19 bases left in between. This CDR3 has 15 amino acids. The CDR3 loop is CASSDRGQSEEKLFF. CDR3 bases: TGTGCCAGCAGCGACCGGGGTCAGAGTGAAGAAAAACTGTTTTTT. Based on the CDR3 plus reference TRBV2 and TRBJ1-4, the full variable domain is EPEVTQTPSHQVTQMGQEVILRCVPISNHLYFYWYRQILGQKVEFLVSFYNNEISEKSEIFDDQFSVERPDGSNFTLKIRSTKLEDSAMYFCASSDRGQSEEKLFFGSGTQLSVL.

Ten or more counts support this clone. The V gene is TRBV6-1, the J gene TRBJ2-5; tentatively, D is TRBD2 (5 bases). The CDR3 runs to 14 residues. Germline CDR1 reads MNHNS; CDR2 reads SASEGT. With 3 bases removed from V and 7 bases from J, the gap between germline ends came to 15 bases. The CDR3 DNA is TGTGCCAGCAGTGAGAGGGCTGGTAAAGGGACCCAGTACTTC. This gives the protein CASSERAGKGTQYF.

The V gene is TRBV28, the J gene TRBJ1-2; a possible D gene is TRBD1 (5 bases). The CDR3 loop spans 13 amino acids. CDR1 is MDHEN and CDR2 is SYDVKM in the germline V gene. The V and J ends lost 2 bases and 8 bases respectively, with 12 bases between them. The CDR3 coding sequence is TGTGCCAGCAGTTTAGAGGGACCCAGGGGCTACACCTTC. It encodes CASSLEGPRGYTF.

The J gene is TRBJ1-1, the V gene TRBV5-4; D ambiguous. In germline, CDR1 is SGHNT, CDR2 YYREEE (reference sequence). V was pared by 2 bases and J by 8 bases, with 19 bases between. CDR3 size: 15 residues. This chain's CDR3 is CASSLYYTTPVEAFF. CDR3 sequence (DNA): TGTGCCAGCAGCTTATATTATACGACTCCGGTCGAAGCTTTCTTT.

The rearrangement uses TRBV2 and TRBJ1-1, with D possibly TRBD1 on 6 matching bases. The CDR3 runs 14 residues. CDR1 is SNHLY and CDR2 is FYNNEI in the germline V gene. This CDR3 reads CASSGQGSYTEAFF. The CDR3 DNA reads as TGTGCGTCCTCGGGGCAGGGGTCGTACACTGAAGCTTTCTTT.

The CDR3: CAWSVRGQGRTEAFF. CDR3 sequence (DNA): TGTGCCTGGAGTGTACGAGGGCAGGGTCGCACTGAAGCTTTCTTT. The chain links TRBV30 to TRBJ1-1; D is perhaps TRBD1 (5 bases). The V gene's germline CDR1 is GTSNPN and CDR2 SVGIG (reference sequence). There are 15 residues in the CDR3. Trimming shortened V by 0 bases and J by 4 bases, and 15 bases separated the two germline ends.

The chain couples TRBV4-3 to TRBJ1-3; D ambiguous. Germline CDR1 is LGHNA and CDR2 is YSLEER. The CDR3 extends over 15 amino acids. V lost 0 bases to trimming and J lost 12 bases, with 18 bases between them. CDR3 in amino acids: CASSQDYPFPGNIYF. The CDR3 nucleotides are TGCGCCAGCAGCCAAGATTACCCCTTTCCCGGGAACATATATTTT.

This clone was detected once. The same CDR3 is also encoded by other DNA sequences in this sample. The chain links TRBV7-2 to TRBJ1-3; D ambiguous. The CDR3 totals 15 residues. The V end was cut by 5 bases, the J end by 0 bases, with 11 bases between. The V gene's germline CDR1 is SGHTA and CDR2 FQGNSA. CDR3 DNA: TGTGCCAGCAGCCCGGGCCCAAGCTCTGGAAACACCATATATTTT. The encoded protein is CASSPGPSSGNTIYF.

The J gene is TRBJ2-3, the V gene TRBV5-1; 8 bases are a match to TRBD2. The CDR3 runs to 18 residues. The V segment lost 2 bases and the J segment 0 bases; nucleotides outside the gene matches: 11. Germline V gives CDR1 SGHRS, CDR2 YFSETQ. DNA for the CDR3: TGCGCCAGCAGCTTTAACAGGCCCTCTAGCGGGAGCACAGATACGCAGTATTTT. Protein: CASSFNRPSSGSTDTQYF.

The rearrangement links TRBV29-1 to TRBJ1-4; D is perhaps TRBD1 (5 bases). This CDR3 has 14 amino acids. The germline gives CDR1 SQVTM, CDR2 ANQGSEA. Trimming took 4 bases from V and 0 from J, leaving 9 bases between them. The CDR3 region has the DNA TGCAGCGTTGTGGGGCCGACAACTAATGAAAAACTGTTTTTT. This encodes CSVVGPTTNEKLFF. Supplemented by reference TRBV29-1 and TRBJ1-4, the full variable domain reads SAVISQKPSRDICQRGTSLTIQCQVDSQVTMMFWYRQQPGQSLTLIATANQGSEATYESGFVIDKFPISRPNLTFSTLTVSNMSPEDSSIYLCSVVGPTTNEKLFFGSGTQLSVL.

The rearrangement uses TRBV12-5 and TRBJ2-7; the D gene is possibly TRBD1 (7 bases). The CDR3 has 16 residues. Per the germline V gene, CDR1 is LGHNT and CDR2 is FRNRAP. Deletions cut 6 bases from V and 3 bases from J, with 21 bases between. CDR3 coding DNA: TGTGCTAGTGGCAACGCCCGGACAGGCGGGGTCTACGAGCAGTACTTC. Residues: CASGNARTGGVYEQYF.

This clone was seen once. CDR3 nucleotides: TGCGCCAGTCGCTTAGAAGGTCAAGAGACCCAGTACTTC. Protein product: CASRLEGQETQYF. V and J are TRBV5-1 and TRBJ2-5; D call uncertain. V lost 8 bases and J 2 bases, leaving 13 bases between the germline ends. This CDR3 comprises 13 residues. Germline V CDR1 and CDR2: SGHRS, YFSETQ.

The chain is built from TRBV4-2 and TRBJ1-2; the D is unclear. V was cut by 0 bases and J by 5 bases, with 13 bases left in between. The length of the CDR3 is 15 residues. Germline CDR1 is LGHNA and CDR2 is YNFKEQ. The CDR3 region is CASSQDMQEWYGYTF. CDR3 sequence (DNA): TGTGCCAGCAGCCAAGATATGCAGGAATGGTATGGCTACACCTTC.

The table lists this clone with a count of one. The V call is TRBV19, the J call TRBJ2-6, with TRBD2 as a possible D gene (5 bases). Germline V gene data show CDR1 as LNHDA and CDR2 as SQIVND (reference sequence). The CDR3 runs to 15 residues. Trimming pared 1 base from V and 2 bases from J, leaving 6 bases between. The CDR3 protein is CASSIAGTGANVLTF. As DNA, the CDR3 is TGTGCCAGTAGTATAGCGGGAACTGGGGCCAACGTCCTGACTTTC. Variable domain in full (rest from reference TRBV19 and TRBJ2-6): DGGITQSPKYLFRKEGQNVTLSCEQNLNHDAMYWYRQDPGQGLRLIYYSQIVNDFQKGDIAEGYSVSREKKESFPLTVTSAQKNPTAFYLCASSIAGTGANVLTFGAGSRLTVL.

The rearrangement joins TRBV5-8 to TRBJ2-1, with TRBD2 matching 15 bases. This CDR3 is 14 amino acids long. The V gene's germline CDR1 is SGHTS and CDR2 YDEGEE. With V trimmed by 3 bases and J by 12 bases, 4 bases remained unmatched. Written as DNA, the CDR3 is TGTGCCAGCAGCTGGCCGGGACTAGCGGGAGGGCAGTTCTTC. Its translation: CASSWPGLAGGQFF.